Below, 30 T cell receptor beta chains from the same sample are listed, as sequenced in a study of shared clonotypes between healthy human individuals. Only in-frame clones appear in the TCRdb table, and some are missing; sequencing was by immunoSEQ multiplex PCR. The data contain about 1.1 million clones, approximately 80% of them singletons. The material sequenced was memory CD4+ T cells from PBMCs. This sample's subset: CD45RA-negative fraction. These TCRs come from a man in his late teens or twenties in good health. Some clones in this sample may be carry-over from other donors' samples.

The chain recombines TRBV7-2 with TRBJ2-1; no clear D gene. Germline CDR1 is SGHTA and CDR2 is FQGNSA. This CDR3 region has 13 residues. V was cut by 1 base and J by 15 bases, with 16 bases left in between. The CDR3 DNA reads as TGTGCCAGCAGCTTAGTTTTTGGGCCTCTTGGGTTCTTC. Its protein product is CASSLVFGPLGFF.

There are a few counts of this clone. The V and J genes are TRBV19 and TRBJ1-2; D unclear. The CDR3 covers 12 residues. V lost 11 bases, J lost 8 bases, and 18 bases lay in between. The germline CDR1 and CDR2 sequences are LNHDA and SQIVND (reference sequence). The CDR3 DNA follows: TGTGCCTCCCAAATGGCCCCGAAGGGCTACACCTTC. Translating it yields CASQMAPKGYTF. Supplemented by reference TRBV19 and TRBJ1-2, the full variable domain reads DGGITQSPKYLFRKEGQNVTLSCEQNLNHDAMYWYRQDPGQGLRLIYYSQIVNDFQKGDIAEGYSVSREKKESFPLTVTSAQKNPTAFYLCASQMAPKGYTFGSGTRLTVV.

The CDR3 bases are TGTGCCAGCAGGGAGACTAGCCAAAACATTCAGTACTTC. Protein sequence: CASRETSQNIQYF. The chain combines TRBV2 with TRBJ2-4; 7 bases fit TRBD2. From germline, CDR1 is SNHLY and CDR2 FYNNEI. The CDR3 covers 13 residues. Germline trimming cut 6 bases from V and 5 bases from J; bases unmatched to any gene: 4.

This clone was found once. The genes are TRBV29-1 and TRBJ2-3, with D perhaps given as TRBD1 or TRBD2 (6 bases each). The V end was cut by 7 bases, the J end by 3 bases, with 14 bases between. Germline assignment: CDR1 SQVTM and CDR2 ANQGSEA. The CDR3 totals 13 residues. The CDR3 is CSGGAPGTDTQYF. CDR3 coding DNA: TGCAGCGGGGGGGCCCCGGGAACAGATACGCAGTATTTT.

This clone was recorded only once. CDR3 loop: CASSFTGTSGSSGANVLTF. The CDR3, as DNA: TGTGCCAGCAGCTTCACCGGGACTAGCGGTAGCTCTGGGGCCAACGTCCTGACTTTC. This chain joins TRBV5-8 and TRBJ2-6, with TRBD2 matching 11 bases. The CDR3 runs 19 residues. The germline CDR1 and CDR2 sequences are SGHTS and YDEGEE. Trimming removed 2 bases from V and 0 bases from J; junction bases left unmatched: 7.

The chain links TRBV7-2 to TRBJ1-1; TRBD1 aligns across 8 bases. The CDR3 has 15 residues. The ends lost 3 bases at V and 6 bases at J; junction bases unmatched: 9. The germline V gene has CDR1 SGHTA and CDR2 FQGNSA. In nucleotides, the CDR3 is TGTGCCAGCAGCTTTAGTCGGACAGGGTGGGCTGAAGCTTTCTTT. Residues: CASSFSRTGWAEAFF.

This clone was picked up one time. Here the CDR3 reads CASSQTGAGETQYF. The CDR3, as DNA: TGTGCCAGCAGCCAAACGGGGGCGGGAGAGACCCAGTACTTC. V usage is TRBV7-7 and J usage is TRBJ2-5; D is perhaps TRBD1 or TRBD2 (6 bases each). The CDR3 loop spans 14 amino acids. Per germline, CDR1 SSHAT and CDR2 FNYEAQ (reference sequence). Deletions cut 5 bases from V and 4 bases from J, with 14 bases between.

The chain combines TRBV6-1 with TRBJ1-1; D is unresolved. Trimming removed 7 bases at V and 1 base at J, with 10 bases between. CDR1 and CDR2 from the germline V gene are MNHNS and SASEGT. CDR3 size: 13 residues. The CDR3 here is CASIMDGNTEAFF. CDR3 nucleotides: TGTGCCAGCATAATGGACGGGAACACTGAAGCTTTCTTT.

As concerns this clone: A much larger clonotype is one base distant, so this may be a read error. The V and J genes are TRBV5-6 and TRBJ1-2; D is perhaps TRBD1 (5 bases). The CDR3 loop spans 15 amino acids. From germline, CDR1 is SGHDT and CDR2 YYEEEE. The CDR3 region has the DNA TGTGCCAGCAGCCTCGTAGGGGAAGCTAACTATGGCCACACCTTC. The encoded protein is CASSLVGEANYGHTF.

This sequence joins TRBV2 and TRBJ2-1; the match to TRBD2 covers 12 bases. There are 18 residues in the CDR3. V was pared by 4 bases and J by 9 bases, with 16 bases of the junction left unmatched. Germline lookup yields CDR1 SNHLY and CDR2 FYNNEI. The CDR3 nucleotides are TGTGCCAGCAGTGTTTCCCCGTTCGGGCTAGCGGGAGGGAGTGAGCAGTTCTTC. This sequence encodes CASSVSPFGLAGGSEQFF. Filled out from reference TRBV2 and TRBJ2-1, the complete variable domain reads EPEVTQTPSHQVTQMGQEVILRCVPISNHLYFYWYRQILGQKVEFLVSFYNNEISEKSEIFDDQFSVERPDGSNFTLKIRSTKLEDSAMYFCASSVSPFGLAGGSEQFFGPGTRLTVL.

This clone was recorded a few times. This chain joins TRBV28 and TRBJ1-2; D unresolved. This CDR3 has 13 residues. Trimming pared 3 bases from V and 3 bases from J, leaving 8 bases between. The germline V gene encodes CDR1 MDHEN and CDR2 SYDVKM. The CDR3 DNA follows: TGTGCCAGCAGTTTGAACTTTGACTATGGCTACACCTTC. Its translation: CASSLNFDYGYTF.

For this clone: This sample also contains other DNA sequences that code for the same CDR3. This chain joins TRBV7-2 and TRBJ2-1, with D hard to call. The germline V gene encodes CDR1 SGHTA and CDR2 FQGNSA. Trimming removed 1 base at V and 5 bases at J, with 6 bases between. The CDR3 spans 13 residues. The CDR3 coding sequence is TGTGCCAGCAGCTTAGGACGGCACAATGAGCAGTTCTTC. Translation: CASSLGRHNEQFF.

This chain connects TRBV25-1 to TRBJ2-1; D might be TRBD1 (6 bases). Trimming stripped 3 bases from V and 6 bases from J, with 15 bases between. This CDR3 has 15 amino acids. Germline V gene sequence: CDR1 MGHDK, CDR2 SYGVNS. In DNA form, the CDR3 reads TGTGCCAGCAGTGACAGTCTACCAGGGGCCAATGAGCAGTTCTTC. It translates to CASSDSLPGANEQFF.

This rearrangement joins TRBV25-1 to TRBJ2-1; 13 nucleotides match TRBD2. The CDR3 runs 17 residues. The ends lost 3 bases at V and 2 bases at J; junction bases unmatched: 4. CDR1 and CDR2 from the germline V gene are MGHDK and SYGVNS. The CDR3 nucleotides are TGTGCCAGCAGTGATGGACTAGCGGGAGCCACCTACAATGAGCAGTTCTTC. It translates to CASSDGLAGATYNEQFF.

The V and J genes are TRBV9 and TRBJ2-6; 7 nucleotides match TRBD2. From germline, CDR1 is SGDLS and CDR2 YYNGEE. The junction had 23 bases not matched to a gene; V was cut back by 3 bases and J by 2 bases. This CDR3 contains 22 residues. The CDR3 protein is CASSAIAPSRAGDKAGANVLTF. Here the CDR3 DNA reads TGTGCCAGCAGCGCCATAGCCCCGTCACGGGCGGGAGACAAGGCTGGGGCCAACGTCCTGACTTTC.

This clone appeared many times. The identical CDR3 is also encoded by other nucleotide sequences in the sample. The rearrangement joins TRBV28 to TRBJ1-2; 7 positions match TRBD1. Germline loops: CDR1 MDHEN, CDR2 SYDVKM. Trimming cost V 6 bases and J 8 bases; bases outside gene matches: 12. The length of the CDR3 is 14 residues. The CDR3, as DNA: TGTGCCAGCAGGGTGACAGGGATGGAATGGGGCTACACCTTC. Translation gives CASRVTGMEWGYTF.

V usage is TRBV28 and J usage is TRBJ2-1; possibly TRBD2 for D (6 bases). CDR3 size: 12 residues. Germline values: CDR1 MDHEN, CDR2 SYDVKM. V shed 6 bases and J shed 8 bases, with 11 bases lying between them. The CDR3 DNA follows: TGTGCCAGCAGCCCGGGACTGGATGAGCAGTTCTTC. Translating it yields CASSPGLDEQFF.

The chain carries TRBV9 and TRBJ2-6, with D unclear. Trimming stripped 0 bases from V and 2 bases from J, with 15 bases between. Germline CDR1 reads SGDLS; CDR2 reads YYNGEE. The CDR3 contains 18 residues. The CDR3 nucleotides are TGTGCCAGCAGCGTAGACCTCGGCACGGTCGCTGGGGCCAACGTCCTGACTTTC. It is translated as CASSVDLGTVAGANVLTF.

The chain employs TRBV21-1 and TRBJ2-1; the DNA was not compared with TRBD1, the D call given in the table. TRBV21-1 corresponds to a pseudogene. The CDR3 runs 17 residues. The DNA for the CDR3 is TGTGCCAGCAGCAAACGCCGGGACAGGGGCTCCTACAATGAGCAGTTCTTC. Translated: CASSKRRDRGSYNEQFF.

For this clone: The sample holds other DNA sequences that translate to the same CDR3. The J gene is TRBJ1-2, the V gene TRBV15, with a weak D call TRBD1 (6 bases). This CDR3 has 14 residues. Trimming took 0 bases from V and 5 from J, leaving 10 bases between them. Germline CDR1 is LNHNV and CDR2 is YYDKDF (reference sequence). The CDR3 region is CATSRESQGYGYTF. The DNA of the CDR3 is TGTGCCACCAGCAGAGAATCGCAGGGGTATGGCTACACCTTC. The full variable domain, in which reference TRBV15 and TRBJ1-2 provide the parts outside the CDR3, is DAMVIQNPRYQVTQFGKPVTLSCSQTLNHNVMYWYQQKSSQAPKLLFHYYDKDFNNEADTPDNFQSRRPNTSFCFLDIRSPGLGDTAMYLCATSRESQGYGYTFGSGTRLTVV.

The rearrangement joins TRBV2 to TRBJ1-4; no clear D. The germline V gene has CDR1 SNHLY and CDR2 FYNNEI. Trimming pared 10 bases from V and 5 bases from J, leaving 17 bases between. The CDR3 is made up of 14 amino acids. The CDR3 bases are TGTGCCACCGCGAGGACGGCCCGGAATGAAAAACTGTTTTTT. Translation gives CATARTARNEKLFF.

The chain carries TRBV28 and TRBJ1-4; D ambiguous. Trimming cost V 5 bases and J 10 bases, with 20 bases left between them. Germline V gives CDR1 MDHEN, CDR2 SYDVKM. The CDR3 totals 15 residues. DNA for the CDR3: TGTGCCAGCAGTACGCCTCTTTTCGTCCGAGGAAAACTGTTTTTT. Protein: CASSTPLFVRGKLFF.

The sample holds a few counts of this clone. V is TRBV4-2 and J is TRBJ1-2, with TRBD1 as a possible D gene (6 bases). Trimming stripped 5 bases from V and 6 bases from J, with 19 bases between. The CDR3 is made up of 15 amino acids. Germline loops: CDR1 LGHNA, CDR2 YNFKEQ. CDR3 bases: TGTGCCAGCAGCACACAAGAGGGGGGGGCGGATGGCTACACCTTC. Amino acid sequence: CASSTQEGGADGYTF.

This chain uses TRBV7-2 with TRBJ2-1; D unresolved. CDR3 size: 12 residues. V gave up 3 bases and J gave up 9 bases, with 9 bases separating them. Germline-derived CDR1 and CDR2 are SGHTA and FQGNSA. The CDR3, as DNA: TGTGCCAGCAGCTTTATAACCCGTGAGCAGTTCTTC. Amino acids: CASSFITREQFF.

The V and J genes are TRBV11-2 and TRBJ2-3; TRBD2 is a possible D gene (6 bases). With 5 bases removed from V and 4 bases from J, the gap between germline ends came to 19 bases. Germline CDR1 is SGHAT and CDR2 is FQNNGV. This CDR3 is built from 16 residues. The CDR3 here is CASSRPGRGYADTQYF. The CDR3 region has the DNA TGTGCCAGCAGCCGCCCCGGGAGAGGGTATGCAGATACGCAGTATTTT.

The chain carries TRBV30 and TRBJ1-3, with 12 bases identical to TRBD1. The V gene's germline CDR1 is GTSNPN and CDR2 SVGIG (reference sequence). The length of the CDR3 is 17 residues. V gave up 7 bases and J gave up 0 bases; unmatched junction bases: 10. The CDR3 DNA follows: TGTGCCTCCCCTACGGGACAGGGGGCTTCCTCTGGAAACACCATATATTTT. The encoded protein is CASPTGQGASSGNTIYF.

This chain uses TRBV9 with TRBJ2-5; 8 positions match TRBD2. The germline gives CDR1 SGDLS, CDR2 YYNGEE. This CDR3 spans 16 amino acids. The junction had 12 bases not matched to a gene; V was cut back by 7 bases and J by 1 base. The CDR3 region has the DNA TGTGCCAGCGGGAAGGCGGGAGCGGGGGCCCAAGAGACCCAGTACTTC. Translation gives CASGKAGAGAQETQYF.

The chain uses TRBV18 and TRBJ2-7; no clear D. The V gene's germline CDR1 is KGHSH and CDR2 LQKENI. Between the trimmed V and J ends, which lost 6 bases and 3 bases, there was a span of 12 bases. The CDR3 covers 13 residues. CDR3 sequence (DNA): TGTGCCAGCTCCCCAACCCACAGCTACGAGCAGTACTTC. Translation gives CASSPTHSYEQYF.

This clone was observed at least ten times. The rearrangement uses TRBV9 and TRBJ2-2, with 12 bases lining up with TRBD2. The CDR3 extends over 17 amino acids. The V segment lost 0 bases and the J segment 5 bases; nucleotides outside the gene matches: 5. Germline CDR1 is SGDLS and CDR2 is YYNGEE. CDR3 sequence: CASSVEGLAGATGELFF. CDR3 in DNA: TGTGCCAGCAGCGTAGAGGGACTAGCGGGCGCGACCGGGGAGCTGTTTTTT.

The chain joins TRBV6-5 to TRBJ2-1; a weak D match, TRBD2 (6 bases). Trimming left V 0 bases short and J 5 bases short, with 11 bases between. CDR1 MNHEY and CDR2 SVGAGI come from the germline V gene. The length of the CDR3 is 15 residues. CDR3 coding DNA: TGTGCCAGCAGTTACTCTCTAGCGACGAACAATGAGCAGTTCTTC. Encoded protein: CASSYSLATNNEQFF.